The T cell receptor beta chain under discussion was sequenced for a study of T cell repertoires in cytomegalovirus infection. At the level of the study: Well-studied HLA-B-restricted CMV epitopes were used in the study alongside recently identified HLA-C-restricted ones. Public TCR beta signatures marked donors with CMV infection and the matching HLA. Notes on the study in general: Dominant in the ex vivo response were TCR beta clonotypes restricted by HLA-C and specific for CMV.

Each CDR3 protein gets one entry after TCRdb re-called the reads with MiXCR. Here the sample spans tens of thousands of distinct CDR3 sequences, 20% to 25% being singletons. The CDR3 contains 14 residues. Deletions cut 3 bases from V and 4 bases from J, with 10 bases between. This clonotype occurred a few times. Its antigen is currently unknown. This sequence joins TRBV12-3 or TRBV12-4 and TRBJ1-5; a possible D gene is TRBD1 (5 bases). The clonotype originates from a human donor in good health (CMV status not recorded). Some clones in this sample may be carry-over from other donors' samples. The sample consisted of CD8+ T cells from cultured PBMCs, taken from culture after CMV antigen stimulation. CDR3 nucleotides: TGTGCCAGCAGTTTTGGCAGGGTTAATCAGCCCCAGCATTTT. This gives the protein CASSFGRVNQPQHF.